These T cell receptor beta chains were read from a single sample in a study of blood T cell repertoires in COVID-19. The protocol was immunoSEQ multiplex PCR, while the TCRdb copy is restricted to in-frame clones and leaves out a portion. The sample lists 250,000 to 350,000 clones; around 85% were seen once. The specimen sequenced was PBMCs or T cells enriched from blood (not recorded which). These receptor sequences come from a woman aged 40 to 50 who had recovered from COVID-19. Each CDR3 is given with its conserved first and last residue. A D gene is named only where the DNA matches it firmly. The size entry is marked missing in some rows and otherwise reads once, few, many or a size class.

>once|NA|TRBV5-6|TRBJ1-1
CASSTAVGTEAFF
TGTGCCAGCAGCACTGCGGTAGGCACTGAAGCTTTCTTT
>NA|NA|TRBV7-2|TRBJ1-1
CASSPRPNTEAFF
TGTGCCAGCAGCCCCCGTCCGAACACTGAAGCTTTCTTT
>NA|NA|TRBV7-9|TRBJ1-6
CASSLGNGNSPLHF
TGTGCCAGCAGCTTAGGAAACGGGAATTCACCCCTCCACTTT
>NA|NA|TRBV13|TRBJ1-6
CASKQTGPSPLHF
TGTGCCAGCAAGCAAACAGGGCCTTCACCCCTCCACTTT
>NA|NA|TRBV7-2|TRBJ2-3
CASSRWGPSTDTQYF
TGTGCCAGCAGCCGCTGGGGCCCTAGCACAGATACGCAGTATTTT
>NA|TRBD1|TRBV7-8|TRBJ1-5
CASSLLRQGGNQPQHF
TGTGCCAGCAGCTTACTTCGGCAGGGGGGAAATCAGCCCCAGCATTTT
>NA|TRBD2|TRBV9|TRBJ2-1
CASSPLVSSGSGIEQFF
TGTGCCAGCAGCCCCTTAGTGAGTAGCGGGAGCGGCATTGAGCAGTTCTTC
>NA|TRBD1|TRBV5-1|TRBJ2-2
CASSSSGTGAGELFF
TGCGCCAGCAGCTCCTCGGGGACAGGGGCCGGGGAGCTGTTTTTT
>NA|TRBD1|TRBV5-1|TRBJ2-7
CASSLVQGERANYEQYF
TGCGCCAGCAGCTTGGTGCAGGGGGAAAGGGCTAACTACGAGCAGTACTTC
>once|TRBD2|TRBV28|TRBJ2-7
CASSSSSGTGNEQYF
TGTGCCAGCAGTTCGTCTAGCGGGACGGGCAACGAGCAGTACTTC
>NA|NA|TRBV25-1|TRBJ2-7
CASSGGGGLPYEQYF
TGTGCCAGCAGTGGGGGAGGGGGTCTACCTTACGAGCAGTACTTC
>NA|TRBD2|TRBV7-3|TRBJ2-1
CASSLVRAGGGNEQFF
TGTGCCAGCAGCTTAGTACGAGCGGGAGGAGGGAATGAGCAGTTCTTC
>NA|TRBD1|TRBV6-2/TRBV6-3|TRBJ2-1
CASRYRGNEQFF
TGTGCCAGCAGATACAGGGGCAATGAGCAGTTCTTC
>NA|NA|TRBV27|TRBJ2-7
CASSLRGITYEQYF
TGTGCCAGCAGTTTACGGGGTATTACCTACGAGCAGTACTTC
>NA|NA|TRBV20-1|TRBJ1-2
CSARKGEGYTF
TGCAGTGCTAGAAAAGGGGAAGGCTACACCTTC
>NA|NA|TRBV5-6|TRBJ2-7
CASDIYEQYF
TGTGCCAGCGACATCTACGAGCAGTACTTC
>NA|NA|TRBV4-3|TRBJ2-4
CASSQEIRLAKNIQYF
TGCGCCAGCAGCCAAGAGATTCGGTTAGCCAAAAACATTCAGTACTTC
>NA|NA|TRBV30|TRBJ1-2
CAWTEQPAVYGYTF
TGTGCCTGGACCGAACAGCCGGCCGTCTATGGCTACACCTTC
>NA|NA|TRBV5-1|TRBJ2-1
CASSLGSLANEQFF
TGCGCCAGCAGCTTGGGATCGTTGGCCAATGAGCAGTTCTTC
>NA|NA|TRBV3-1/TRBV3-2|TRBJ1-6
CASSPSDNSPLHF
TGTGCCAGCAGCCCCAGCGATAATTCACCCCTCCACTTT
>once|NA|TRBV6-2/TRBV6-3|TRBJ1-4
CASSYSGAEINEKLFF
TGTGCCAGCAGTTACTCGGGAGCGGAGATTAATGAAAAACTGTTTTTT
>NA|NA|TRBV5-1|TRBJ2-3
CASSLNVVGSYTDTQYF
TGCGCCAGCAGCTTGAACGTCGTTGGGAGTTACACAGATACGCAGTATTTT
>NA|TRBD2|TRBV3-1/TRBV3-2|TRBJ2-7
CASRLGTTYEQYF
TGTGCCAGCAGGCTCGGGACTACCTACGAGCAGTACTTC
>NA|TRBD1|TRBV9|TRBJ1-2
CASSSGQAFNYGYTF
TGTGCCAGCAGCTCGGGACAGGCCTTTAACTATGGCTACACCTTC
>NA|TRBD2|TRBV28|TRBJ2-4
CASRHHYGGGRSKNIQYF
TGTGCCAGCAGGCACCACTATGGTGGCGGGAGGTCCAAAAACATTCAGTACTTC
>NA|NA|TRBV21-1|TRBJ1-1
CASSKAVGRTEAFF
TGTGCCAGCAGCAAAGCGGTTGGTAGAACTGAAGCTTTCTTT
>NA|NA|TRBV6-6|TRBJ2-7
CASRGLDTPYEQYF
TGTGCCAGCAGGGGACTGGACACCCCCTACGAGCAGTACTTC
>NA|TRBD2|TRBV19|TRBJ2-5
CASSIAGGTQYF
TGTGCCAGTAGTATAGCGGGGGGGACCCAGTACTTC
>few|TRBD2|TRBV7-2|TRBJ2-7
CASSHAPPGGEQYF
TGTGCCAGCAGCCATGCTCCACCGGGAGGCGAGCAGTACTTC
>NA|NA|TRBV7-9|TRBJ1-6
CASSLEWDWDSPLHF
TGTGCCAGCAGCTTAGAGTGGGACTGGGATTCACCCCTCCACTTT
>NA|TRBD2|TRBV29-1|TRBJ2-3
CSVGGGSGGYPQYF
TGCAGCGTTGGGGGGGGTTCGGGAGGCTATCCGCAGTATTTT
>NA|TRBD2|TRBV2|TRBJ2-7
CASREGLAGGLGEQYF
TGTGCCAGCAGGGAAGGACTAGCGGGAGGACTGGGCGAGCAGTACTTC
>NA|NA|TRBV7-2|TRBJ1-2
CASSSARGGNYGYTF
TGTGCCAGCAGCTCAGCGAGGGGGGGTAACTATGGCTACACCTTC
>NA|TRBD1|TRBV7-8|TRBJ1-6
CASSLGQGGLNSPLHF
TGTGCCAGCAGCTTAGGACAGGGAGGTCTTAATTCACCCCTCCACTTT
>few|NA|TRBV4-2|TRBJ1-4
CASSQEGSTNEKLFF
TGTGCCAGCAGCCAGGAGGGATCAACTAATGAAAAACTGTTTTTT
>NA|TRBD1|TRBV2|TRBJ1-5
CASAQRGQGWNQPQHF
TGTGCCAGCGCCCAAAGGGGGCAGGGATGGAATCAGCCCCAGCATTTT
>NA|TRBD2|TRBV2|TRBJ2-1
CASSAAGVNEQFF
TGTGCCAGCAGTGCAGCGGGAGTCAATGAGCAGTTCTTC
>NA|NA|TRBV9|TRBJ2-5
CASSVGPKETQYF
TGTGCCAGCAGCGTAGGTCCTAAAGAGACCCAGTACTTC
>NA|TRBD2|TRBV7-9|TRBJ2-1
CASSSRTSGSEGTYNEQFF
TGTGCCAGCAGCTCGCGGACTAGCGGGAGTGAGGGAACCTACAATGAGCAGTTCTTC
>NA|NA|TRBV2|TRBJ2-1
CASNGYYNEQFF
TGTGCCAGCAACGGGTACTACAATGAGCAGTTCTTC
>few|TRBD1|TRBV5-1|TRBJ1-2
CASSRDRVDLAGGYTF
TGCGCCAGTAGTCGGGACAGGGTAGACCTTGCGGGCGGCTACACCTTC
>NA|NA|TRBV7-2|TRBJ2-1
CASSLAGGEAYEQFF
TGTGCCAGCAGCTTAGCGGGGGGAGAGGCATATGAGCAGTTCTTC
>NA|NA|TRBV28|TRBJ2-6
CASSSGGSGANVLTF
TGTGCCAGCAGTTCCGGGGGCTCTGGGGCCAACGTCCTGACTTTC
>NA|TRBD1|TRBV4-1|TRBJ1-2
CASSQEVMGQGPFGYTF
TGCGCCAGCAGCCAAGAAGTGATGGGACAGGGGCCCTTTGGCTACACCTTC
>many|TRBD2|TRBV15|TRBJ2-1
CATSRGGSSGSSNEQFF
TGTGCCACCAGCAGGGGTGGGAGTAGCGGGAGTTCCAATGAGCAGTTCTTC
>NA|TRBD2|TRBV2|TRBJ2-5
CASSDWDLAGGGETQYF
TGTGCCAGCAGTGATTGGGACCTAGCGGGAGGGGGAGAGACCCAGTACTTC
>NA|NA|TRBV6-5|TRBJ2-1
CASRWRAYNEQFF
TGTGCCAGCAGGTGGAGGGCCTACAATGAGCAGTTCTTC
>NA|NA|TRBV9|TRBJ2-1
CASSVAEGVTHNEQFF
TGTGCCAGCAGCGTAGCTGAGGGGGTTACGCACAATGAGCAGTTCTTC
>NA|TRBD2|TRBV10-2|TRBJ2-1
CASRVQAGRAESRYEQFF
TGCGCCAGCAGGGTACAGGCTGGGAGGGCCGAGTCCCGCTATGAGCAGTTCTTC
>NA|NA|TRBV14|TRBJ1-2
CASSRAVGGGYTF
TGTGCCAGCAGCCGAGCGGTAGGTGGTGGCTACACCTTC
>NA|TRBD1|TRBV2|TRBJ2-5
CASSDGTGGVETQYF
TGTGCCAGCAGTGATGGGACAGGGGGTGTAGAGACCCAGTACTTC
>NA|TRBD1|TRBV7-2|TRBJ2-7
CASSLGYGTASYEQYF
TGTGCCAGCAGCTTAGGATACGGGACAGCCTCCTACGAGCAGTACTTC
>NA|NA|TRBV18|TRBJ1-2
CASSPPGWGANYGYTF
TGTGCCAGCTCACCACCGGGTTGGGGAGCTAACTATGGCTACACCTTC
>once|TRBD2|TRBV11-2|TRBJ2-7
CASSTTSGPYEQYF
TGTGCCAGCAGCACCACTAGCGGGCCCTACGAGCAGTACTTC
>NA|NA|TRBV3-1/TRBV3-2|TRBJ2-5
CASSRDSLTFLETQYF
TGTGCCAGCAGTCGGGACTCCCTGACCTTTTTAGAGACCCAGTACTTC
>NA|TRBD2|TRBV6-5|TRBJ2-7
CASSPTSGSSYEQYF
TGTGCCAGCAGTCCGACTAGCGGGAGCTCCTACGAGCAGTACTTC
>NA|NA|TRBV30|TRBJ1-2
CAWSRQIVDGYTF
TGTGCCTGGAGTCGCCAGATCGTGGATGGCTACACCTTC
>NA|TRBD2|TRBV9|TRBJ2-2
CASSVAGVGLAATGELFF
TGTGCCAGCAGCGTAGCAGGTGTGGGACTAGCAGCCACCGGGGAGCTGTTTTTT
>NA|TRBD1|TRBV3-1/TRBV3-2|TRBJ2-5
CASSQAGQSEETQYF
TGTGCCAGCAGCCAAGCGGGACAGTCAGAAGAGACCCAGTACTTC